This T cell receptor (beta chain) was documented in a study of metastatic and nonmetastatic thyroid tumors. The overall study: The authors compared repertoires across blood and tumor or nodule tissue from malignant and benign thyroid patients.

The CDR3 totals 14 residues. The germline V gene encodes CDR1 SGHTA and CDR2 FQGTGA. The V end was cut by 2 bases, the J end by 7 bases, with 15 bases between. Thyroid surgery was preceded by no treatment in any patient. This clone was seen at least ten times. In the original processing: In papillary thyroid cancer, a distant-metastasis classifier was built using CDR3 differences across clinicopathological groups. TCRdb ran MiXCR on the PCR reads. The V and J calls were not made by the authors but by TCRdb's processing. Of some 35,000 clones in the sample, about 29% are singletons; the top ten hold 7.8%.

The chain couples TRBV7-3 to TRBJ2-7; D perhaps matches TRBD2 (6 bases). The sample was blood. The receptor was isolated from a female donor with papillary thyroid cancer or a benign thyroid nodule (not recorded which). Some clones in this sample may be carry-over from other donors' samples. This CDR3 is CASSLLAGSREQYF. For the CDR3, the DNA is TGTGCCAGCAGCTTACTCGCGGGGTCTCGGGAGCAGTACTTC.